The source of this TCR beta chain is a study of cytomegalovirus exposure and HLA in healthy donors (dated by TCRdb to about 2017). The study in broad terms: An earlier analysis of 587 of the donors reported approximately 260 Gb of sequence data and 117 million unique TCR beta sequences obtained from about 179 million T cells. Genome-wide SNP genotypes for about three fifths of the roughly 670 donors were used in a later genetic analysis, which treated that subset as a discovery cohort. High-throughput TCR immunosequencing, statistical association of individual TCRs with disease status, and machine learning were combined to predict cytomegalovirus infection status. In addition to the first cohort of 650 to 800 subjects, a separate validation cohort of 120 different subjects was used. In an earlier analysis of 587 of the donors, high-throughput TCR beta sequencing was used to judge whether each TCR beta V gene segment behaved as functional or pseudogenic. On average, over 200,000 unique TCR beta nucleotide sequences were sequenced per donor among 398 genotyped donors of the cohort, with roughly 20% of those sequences being non-productive. All discovery cohort repertoires had been generated using a single sequencing platform. The number of typed donors differed by locus: 629-630 for A, B, C, DRB1 and DQB1; approximately 520 for DQA1; some 590 for DPA1; and roughly 450 for DPB1. An early release that covered roughly 600 HLA-typed donors contained approximately 300 gigabases of sequencing data and roughly 84 million unique TCR sequences. The study was designed to test whether signatures of past pathogen exposure could be identified by cataloging public T cell receptors. HLA typing included class I and class II loci at four-digit resolution. A later analysis re-analyzed previously published TCR beta repertoires from 660 or so donors and added high-resolution HLA genotyping to study TCR occurrence patterns. Roughly 5 DR-DQ haplotypes were treated as single units for association and clustering because of strong linkage in the cohort. Donor age, sex, ethnicity and CMV serostatus were collected together with the repertoire data. Of the roughly 410 genotyped donors, 80% to 90% were placed in the genetic ancestry cluster associated with self-reported Caucasian donors. Rather than using new phenotypic data, the later analysis identified candidate immune exposures from TCR beta sequences and from how often those sequences occurred across donors. The study profiled the T cell repertoires of 550 to 700 subjects by immunosequencing and related them to cytomegalovirus serostatus. What the research found in general, with its limitations: In both the original and validation cohorts, the classifier was reported to diagnose cytomegalovirus status with high specificity and sensitivity. The 87-base-pair reads could not distinguish some IMGT-functional V segments, including TRBV6-2 and TRBV6-3, so those segments were excluded. Only TCR beta chains were sequenced in this cohort, and the absence of alpha or paired-chain data limited detectable features. Compared with the approximately 710-donor mean, donors in an Asian-associated ancestry cluster had fewer N-insertions in productive TCRs, according to a later genetic analysis. Because HLA typing was missing for some donors at each locus, association tests included only the typed subset. Sequencing depth was assumed to be roughly uniform across donors in the presence/absence analyses, though that assumption may not hold. Because counts were too low, about 18 rarely observed V segments, including chromosome 9 orphons, were left out of the earlier analysis of 587 of the donors. According to the authors, the approach could potentially be generalized to other disease states and immunological phenotypes. An earlier analysis of around 500 of the donors showed that most TCR beta V segments appeared in productive rearrangements either about 87% or about 30% of the time, which broadly matched IMGT annotations. In a later genetic analysis, a missense DCLRE1C variant was associated with V-gene and J-gene trimming of TCR beta chains, and the association was replicated in an independent cohort. In the study, 150 to 200 TCR beta chains were listed as associated with cytomegalovirus. A later analysis found that HLA-associated TCR beta chains were more clonally expanded and had lower generation probabilities than equally common non-associated chains. When HLA alleles, especially DR and DQ, strongly co-occurred, attributing TCR associations to individual alleles was difficult. The sequencing pipeline was judged likely to have produced a cluster of highly shared sequence variants as a technical artifact. A further reported finding was that TCR beta sequences accurately predicted the HLA-A and HLA-B alleles for most subjects in the first cohort. In a later analysis, most CMV-associated TCR beta chains were found to appear HLA-restricted, with HLA associations seemingly driven largely by CMV exposure. Several of the top co-occurrence clusters appeared to be linked to parvovirus B19, influenza, CMV and Epstein-Barr virus, according to a later analysis. A few of the identified cytomegalovirus-associated TCR beta chains were confirmed in vitro to be specific for cytomegalovirus antigens. Linkage disequilibrium might explain the correlated functional status among segregating V segments, but an unknown experimental factor could not be excluded. According to a later analysis, TCR association rates differed among HLA loci, with DRB1 alleles showing the most associated TCRs and HLA-C alleles showing the fewest. Most TCR sequences were observed very rarely across donors, whereas some public TCRs were present in many individuals. In a later analysis, around 17,000 TCR beta sequences were associated with specific HLA alleles at a false discovery rate of 0.05. The only immune exposure information available for the cohort was CMV serostatus.

Libraries were made using the immunoSEQ multiplex PCR assay. For the multiplex PCR, a mixture combining 60 forward primers for TCR Vbeta segments and 13 reverse primers for TCR Jbeta segments was used. A multiplex PCR assay on genomic DNA amplified the CDR3 region of rearranged TCR beta genes. Amplified TCR beta libraries were sequenced as 87-base-pair reads on the Illumina HiSeq System. Under the source paper's analysis protocol: In a later analysis, tens of millions of unique TCR beta chains were counted across the 500 to 850 repertoires, and around 10 million of these chains were shared by at least two donors. A nearest-neighbor algorithm error-corrected the raw reads and collapsed the reads into unique sequences, merging closely related sequences to remove PCR and sequencing errors. CDR3 sequences were aligned to IMGT reference sequences to assign V, D and J gene segments. For a sequence to be retained, a match of at least six nucleotides was required to both a V gene segment and a J gene segment. A rearrangement counted as productive if the CDR3 had no stop codons and remained in frame with V and J, and every other rearrangement counted as non-productive. CDR3 was defined by IMGT convention, running from the second conserved V-encoded cysteine to the conserved J-encoded phenylalanine. Sequences without an unambiguous match to a single V gene segment were excluded from the earlier analysis of over 500 of the donors. An earlier analysis of a few hundred of the donors classified V segments as functional when productive rearrangements were above 56.7% and as segregating when the standard deviation between donors was above 5%. To diagnose cytomegalovirus status from the catalog of TCR beta chain sequences, a statistical classification framework was built. In a later analysis, V and J genes were assigned by comparing TCR nucleotide sequences against IMGT/GENE-DB human TR gene sequences. A later analysis assigned CDR3 sequences and most-parsimonious VDJ recombination scenarios with the TCRdist pipeline. In a later analysis, every TCR beta chain was defined by the combination of its CDR3 amino acid sequence and its V-gene family, and reads without a unique V-gene family were dropped. As a way to deal with suspected cross-contamination and a sequencing artifact, a later analysis dropped hundreds of nucleotide sequences that were highly shared and had low generation probability. In a later analysis, a clonal expansion index for each public chain was calculated from normalized within-repertoire ranks of inferred template counts. In a later analysis, generation probabilities were computed using a VDJ recombination model fitted to out-of-frame rearrangements, and the results were checked against IGoR. In a later analysis, hypergeometric tests were used to score TCR-TCR, TCR-HLA and TCR-CMV co-occurrence, with a repertoire-size bias correction applied to TCR pairs. A later analysis estimated false discovery rates by permuting HLA or CMV assignments 20 times. In a later analysis, co-occurring TCRs were grouped using DBSCAN, and TCRdist sequence similarity was added for clustering within HLA-allele-positive subsets. Repertoires with fewer than 30,000 or more than 120,000 public chains, plus five repertoires with anomalous nucleotide sharing, were excluded from co-occurrence clustering. In TCRdb, the immuneACCESS table is reduced to in-frame sequences with V and J assigned. These tables do not hold every clone; where another copy was compared, an unresolved V gene accounts for under half, and the others remain unexplained. V, J and clone size were drawn from that table, and D and trimming were deduced from the DNA. Counted in this sample were 130,000 to 150,000 clones; 70% to 80% of them appeared once. In total, the top ten clones hold 2% to 3% of the sample.

With regard to this clone: There is no known antigen for this receptor. Qualities for individual bases were not recorded, and no much larger clone is one base off.

V has 6 bases trimmed and J has 7 bases trimmed; junction bases matching no gene number 6. The CDR3 runs 13 residues from the cysteine to the phenylalanine. CDR3 DNA only is kept here, 39 bases in frame from base 1. The germline V gene supplies CDR1 MNHNS and CDR2 SASEGT. The cohort was made up of 666 healthy bone marrow donors. At the time of sampling, every cohort member was nominally healthy, though immune exposures that went unrecorded were likely present. The donor tested CMV seropositive and was one of the 289 seropositive cohort members. A peripheral blood sample was provided by each donor, and peripheral blood mononuclear cells were used for TCR beta sequencing. The Qiagen DNeasy Blood Extraction Kit was used to extract genomic DNA from the blood cell samples.

The sequence was collected from a woman in her late teens or twenties in good health and CMV-seropositive. Material: PBMCs. The chain is made from TRBV6-1 and TRBJ1-5, and TRBD1 matches 7 of the central bases. The DNA reads TGTGCCAGCAGAGCAGGGGGAGAACAGCCCCAGCATTTT. Translated, this gives CASRAGGEQPQHF.